The 17 T cell receptor beta chains given below trace back to one sample, sequenced in a study of T cells and copy number aberrations in small-cell lung cancer. Only in-frame clones appear in the TCRdb table, and some are missing; sequencing was by immunoSEQ multiplex PCR. The sample holds under 7,000 clones; roughly three quarters are singletons and the top ten take about 8.7%. The source material was tumor tissue. These receptors were obtained from a man aged 50 to 60 with small cell lung cancer.

V gene TRBV29-1 combines with J gene TRBJ2-5; the match to TRBD2 covers 8 bases. This CDR3 comprises 14 residues. The germline gives CDR1 SQVTM, CDR2 ANQGSEA. V trimming: 7 bases; J trimming: 5 bases; junction bases outside the gene matches: 12. The CDR3 spells CSATGTSLGETQYF. CDR3 DNA: TGCAGCGCCACCGGGACTAGTTTAGGGGAGACCCAGTACTTC.

The chain uses TRBV9 and TRBJ2-2; D not resolved. Germline-derived CDR1 and CDR2 are SGDLS and YYNGEE. V lost 4 bases and J lost 5, with 9 bases in between. This CDR3 has 13 amino acids. CDR3 sequence: CASSKDLTGELFF. The CDR3 bases are TGTGCCAGCAGCAAAGACCTAACCGGGGAGCTGTTTTTT.

Of note for this clone: One end of the junction fails to match germline, which may point to a read error. The rearrangement links TRBV28 to TRBJ2-4; 8 nucleotides line up with TRBD2. The germline gives CDR1 MDHEN, CDR2 SYDVKM. The CDR3 is 16 amino acids. The CDR3 nucleotides are TGTGCCAGCAGTTTTTGGGTCGGGAGGGCCACAAACATTCAGTACTTC. This sequence encodes CASSFWVGRATNIQYF.

The chain combines TRBV10-3 with TRBJ2-5, with D possibly being TRBD1 (6 bases). This CDR3 region has 14 residues. The V end lost 11 bases, the J end lost 1 base, and 17 bases lay between the germline ends. Germline CDR1 ENHRY, CDR2 SYGVKD. CDR3 sequence: CASESGQLQETQYF. The CDR3, as DNA: TGTGCCTCGGAGAGTGGACAGCTCCAAGAGACCCAGTACTTC.

With respect to this clone: Other DNA sequences within the sample encode an identical CDR3. The chain couples TRBV15 to TRBJ2-7; tentative D call: TRBD1 (6 bases). The germline gives CDR1 LNHNV, CDR2 YYDKDF (reference sequence). CDR3 size: 15 residues. V dropped 0 bases and J dropped 2 bases, with 11 bases sitting between them. In DNA form, the CDR3 reads TGTGCCACCAGCAGAGATAACAGGGTAGCCTACGAGCAGTACTTC. The encoded protein is CATSRDNRVAYEQYF.

The chain is built from TRBV9 and TRBJ1-2; D is uncertain. Germline CDR1 reads SGDLS; CDR2 reads YYNGEE. V was shortened by 1 base and J by 6 bases, with 13 bases between the two germline ends. The CDR3 is 14 amino acids. The CDR3, as DNA: TGTGCCAGCAGCGTAAGCGGATGGATGGATGGCTACACCTTC. Translation: CASSVSGWMDGYTF.

The chain links TRBV11-2 to TRBJ2-1, with D unclear. Trimming cost V 2 bases and J 2 bases, with 10 bases left between them. Per the germline V gene, CDR1 is SGHAT and CDR2 is FQNNGV. The CDR3 has 15 amino acids. The CDR3 protein is CASSLRRYTYNEQFF. The CDR3 DNA reads TGTGCCAGCAGCTTAAGGAGATACACCTACAATGAGCAGTTCTTC.

The V call is TRBV9, the J call TRBJ2-2; 7 nucleotides match TRBD1. CDR1 and CDR2 from the germline V gene are SGDLS and YYNGEE. The CDR3 covers 13 residues. J was trimmed by 7 bases and V by 3 bases; bases with no gene match: 3. Written as DNA, the CDR3 is TGTGCCAGCAGCGAACAGGGGTTCGGGGAGCTGTTTTTT. Amino acid sequence: CASSEQGFGELFF.

This clone was seen once. This chain connects TRBV28 to TRBJ2-7; 8 positions agree with TRBD2. Germline CDR1 and CDR2: MDHEN and SYDVKM. V lost 2 bases, J lost 4 bases, and 4 bases stayed unmatched. The CDR3 covers 14 residues. The CDR3 coding sequence is TGTGCCAGCAGTTTACGGACTAGCATATACGAGCAGTACTTC. The encoded protein is CASSLRTSIYEQYF.

This clone turned up a few times. The chain has TRBV5-4 and TRBJ1-3, with D perhaps TRBD1 (5 bases). The V end was cut by 2 bases, the J end by 0 bases, with 9 bases between. The CDR3 consists of 15 residues. CDR1 is SGHNT, CDR2 YYREEE, per germline (reference sequence). The CDR3 loop reads CASSFDRTSGNTIYF. The CDR3 nucleotides are TGTGCCAGCAGCTTCGACAGAACCTCTGGAAACACCATATATTTT.

A note on this clone: Additional DNA sequences in this sample encode the identical CDR3. V and J are TRBV30 and TRBJ2-7; 9 bases are shared with TRBD1. V was pared by 2 bases and J by 1 base, with 3 bases of the junction left unmatched. CDR3 length: 14 amino acids. Looked up from germline, CDR1 is GTSNPN and CDR2 is SVGIG (reference sequence). CDR3 sequence reads: CAWSTGTGSYEQYF. The DNA of the CDR3 is TGTGCCTGGAGTACCGGGACAGGGTCCTACGAGCAGTACTTC.

J is TRBJ2-7 and V is TRBV11-2; 7 bases agree with TRBD1. CDR3 size: 13 residues. The V and J ends lost 1 base and 5 bases, in that order; junction bases with no gene match: 2. Germline CDR1 and CDR2: SGHAT and FQNNGV. The CDR3 is CASSLGTGDEQYF. The CDR3 DNA follows: TGTGCCAGCAGCTTAGGGACAGGAGACGAGCAGTACTTC. The full variable domain, its missing parts supplied by reference TRBV11-2 and TRBJ2-7, is EAGVAQSPRYKIIEKRQSVAFWCNPISGHATLYWYQQILGQGPKLLIQFQNNGVVDDSQLPKDRFSAERLKGVDSTLKIQPAKLEDSAVYLCASSLGTGDEQYFGPGTRLTVT.

V gene TRBV2 combines with J gene TRBJ2-1; no clear D. This CDR3 has 15 amino acids. Trimming left V 4 bases short and J 2 bases short, with 12 bases between. Looked up from germline, CDR1 is SNHLY and CDR2 is FYNNEI. CDR3 in DNA: TGTGCCAGCAGTGGAGCAAGAGTAACCTACAATGAGCAGTTCTTC. Its protein is CASSGARVTYNEQFF.

The genes are TRBV11-2 and TRBJ2-1; 7 bases agree with TRBD2. The V and J ends lost 2 bases and 5 bases, in that order; junction bases with no gene match: 3. CDR3 length: 14 amino acids. Germline CDR1 SGHAT, CDR2 FQNNGV. The CDR3 region is CASSLIRGDNEQFF. The CDR3 bases are TGTGCCAGCAGCTTAATTCGGGGGGACAATGAGCAGTTCTTC.

V is TRBV5-4 and J is TRBJ1-3, with D tentatively TRBD1 (5 bases). Trimming removed 2 bases at V and 0 bases at J, with 9 bases between. The CDR3 has 15 residues. Germline CDR1 and CDR2: SGHNT and YYREEE (reference sequence). CDR3 coding DNA: TGTGCCAGCAGCTTTCGTGGGGGCTCTGGAAACACCATATATTTT. Its protein product is CASSFRGGSGNTIYF.

The chain uses TRBV7-3 and TRBJ2-5, with 8 positions matching TRBD2. Germline-derived CDR1 and CDR2 are SGHTA and FQGTGA. With 3 bases clipped from V and 3 bases from J, the junction kept 6 bases outside the gene matches. The CDR3 totals 15 residues. This chain's CDR3 is CASSLGLGAKETQYF. In DNA, the CDR3 is TGTGCCAGCAGCTTGGGACTAGGCGCCAAAGAGACCCAGTACTTC. Complete variable domain (other parts from reference TRBV7-3 and TRBJ2-5): GAGVSQTPSNKVTEKGKYVELRCDPISGHTALYWYRQSLGQGPEFLIYFQGTGAADDSGLPNDRFFAVRPEGSVSTLKIQRTERGDSAVYLCASSLGLGAKETQYFGPGTRLLVL.

This chain connects TRBV18 to TRBJ2-7; no firm D call. Trimming stripped 2 bases from V and 3 bases from J, with 14 bases between. The CDR3 extends over 15 amino acids. Germline V lookup: CDR1 KGHSH, CDR2 LQKENI. The CDR3 DNA sequence: TGTGCCAGCTCACCAGGCACTTACTCCCTCTACGAGCAGTACTTC. Protein product: CASSPGTYSLYEQYF.